This TCR beta chain stems from a study of Ad26.COV2.S vaccination and SARS-CoV-2 variants. About the research overall: Enrollment placed the donor in the COV1001 Ad26.COV2.S trial arm.

Broader study findings: Post-vaccination breadth of spike-specific CD8+ and CD4+ T cell responses was reportedly substantial.

Using immunoSEQ multiplex PCR, the repertoire was profiled, and TCRdb retains in-frame clones only, with some absent. Among around 270,000 clones listed, 87% were seen once. This clone was seen once. Antigen unknown. Germline CDR1 and CDR2: SGHTA and FQGNSA. The germline V and J ends were trimmed by 3 bases and 4 bases, with 16 bases remaining between them. There are 16 residues in the CDR3. Sample treatment: 15 to 20 received Ad26.COV2.S at low or high dose, single or two shots; several received placebo; per-sample allocation not given. The study sampled participants on day 63 after the first vaccine or placebo injection. Donation came from an adult in Boston who was aged 18-55 years. Vaccination employed an Ad26 vector expressing the Wuhan-strain SARS-CoV-2 spike.

The TCR was taken from a person aged 18-60 years who received the Ad26.COV2.S COVID-19 vaccine or a placebo. The V gene is TRBV7-2, the J gene TRBJ1-5, with D perhaps TRBD1 (5 bases). The material sequenced was peripheral blood, taken in a trial of Ad26.COV2.S vaccine versus placebo. The CDR3 reads CASSLGGWVRNQPQHF. The CDR3 bases are TGTGCCAGCAGCTTGGGGGGATGGGTGCGGAATCAGCCCCAGCATTTT. Supplemented by reference TRBV7-2 and TRBJ1-5, the full variable domain reads GAGVSQSPSNKVTEKGKDVELRCDPISGHTALYWYRQSLGQGLEFLIYFQGNSAPDKSGLPSDRFSAERTGGSVSTLTIQRTQQEDSAVYLCASSLGGWVRNQPQHFGDGTRLSIL.